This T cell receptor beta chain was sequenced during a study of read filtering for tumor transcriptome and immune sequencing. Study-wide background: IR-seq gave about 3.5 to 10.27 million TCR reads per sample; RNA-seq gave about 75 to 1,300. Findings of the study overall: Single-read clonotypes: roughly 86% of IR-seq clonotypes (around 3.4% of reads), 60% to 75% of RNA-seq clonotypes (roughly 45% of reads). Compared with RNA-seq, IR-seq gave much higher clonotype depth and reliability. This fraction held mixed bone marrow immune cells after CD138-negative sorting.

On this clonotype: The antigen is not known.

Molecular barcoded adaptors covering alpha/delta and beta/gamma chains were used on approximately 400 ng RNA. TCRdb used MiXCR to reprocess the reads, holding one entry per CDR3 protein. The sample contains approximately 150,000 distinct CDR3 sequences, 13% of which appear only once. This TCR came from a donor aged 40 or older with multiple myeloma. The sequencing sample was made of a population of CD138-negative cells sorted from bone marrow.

The CDR3 DNA follows: TGCGCCAGCAGCGCGGGACTGACGGGGTACAATGAGCAGTTCTTC. Its protein product is CASSAGLTGYNEQFF. The gene calls are TRBV5-1 and TRBJ2-1, with D possibly TRBD2 on 6 matching bases. The V end lost 4 bases, the J end lost 4 bases, and 15 bases lay between the germline ends. CDR1 and CDR2 from the germline V gene are SGHRS and YFSETQ. The CDR3 has 15 residues.